One and the same sample provided the 27 T cell receptor beta chains below, sequenced in a study of Ad26.COV2.S vaccination and SARS-CoV-2 variants. Profiled with immunoSEQ multiplex PCR; TCRdb holds only in-frame clones, not every one. Among fewer than 600,000 clones listed, around 89% were seen once. The treatment denotes: roughly 19 received Ad26.COV2.S at low or high dose, single or two shots; about 5 received placebo; per-sample allocation not given. The samples date from day 63 after the first vaccine or placebo injection. Sequencing was performed on peripheral blood, taken in a trial of Ad26.COV2.S vaccine versus placebo. The receptors shown here come from a person aged 18-65 years who received the Ad26.COV2.S COVID-19 vaccine or a placebo.

V usage is TRBV9 and J usage is TRBJ1-1; weak D call: TRBD1 (5 bases). CDR3 length: 14 residues. The germline V gene has CDR1 SGDLS and CDR2 YYNGEE. Trimming removed 0 bases from V and 5 bases from J, with 11 bases in between. The DNA of the CDR3 is TGTGCCAGCAGCGTAGATGGGGGGATGACTGAAGCTTTCTTT. Protein: CASSVDGGMTEAFF.

The rearrangement links TRBV29-1 to TRBJ1-4; D may be TRBD1 (5 bases). The germline CDR1 and CDR2 sequences are SQVTM and ANQGSEA. The CDR3 consists of 13 residues. Trimming left V 5 bases short and J 6 bases short, with 13 bases between. The CDR3 DNA reads as TGCAGCGTTTCGCGGGGGAATTATGAAAAACTGTTTTTT. It codes for CSVSRGNYEKLFF.

This sequence joins TRBV7-2 and TRBJ2-5; 9 positions agree with TRBD2. Germline loops: CDR1 SGHTA, CDR2 FQGNSA. Germline trimming cut 0 bases from V and 2 bases from J; bases unmatched to any gene: 1. The CDR3 is made up of 15 amino acids. The CDR3: CASSLASGSQETQYF. For the CDR3, the DNA is TGTGCCAGCAGCTTAGCTAGCGGGAGTCAAGAGACCCAGTACTTC. Looking up the rest from reference TRBV7-2 and TRBJ2-5 gives the full variable domain: GAGVSQSPSNKVTEKGKDVELRCDPISGHTALYWYRQSLGQGLEFLIYFQGNSAPDKSGLPSDRFSAERTGGSVSTLTIQRTQQEDSAVYLCASSLASGSQETQYFGPGTRLLVL.

The V and J genes are TRBV7-9 and TRBJ2-4, with unresolved D. This CDR3 is built from 13 residues. Germline CDR1 SEHNR, CDR2 FQNEAQ (reference sequence). The V and J ends lost 4 bases and 3 bases respectively, with 7 bases between them. The CDR3 DNA reads TGTGCCAGCAGCTCTTCTCTCAAAAACATTCAGTACTTC. Translated, it gives CASSSSLKNIQYF. Filled out from reference TRBV7-9 and TRBJ2-4, the complete variable domain reads DTGVSQNPRHKITKRGQNVTFRCDPISEHNRLYWYRQTLGQGPEFLTYFQNEAQLEKSRLLSDRFSAERPKGSFSTLEIQRTEQGDSAMYLCASSSSLKNIQYFGAGTRLSVL.

Only one count was recorded for this clone. The chain is built from TRBV5-4 and TRBJ2-5, with D possibly TRBD1 on 5 matching bases. This CDR3 spans 17 amino acids. The germline V and J ends were trimmed by 2 bases and 0 bases, with 17 bases remaining between them. Germline V lookup: CDR1 SGHNT, CDR2 YYREEE (reference sequence). CDR3 nucleotides: TGTGCCAGCAGCTTAGGGATCGGGCCAGGGTACCAAGAGACCCAGTACTTC. It encodes CASSLGIGPGYQETQYF.

The chain is built from TRBV19 and TRBJ1-2, with 9 positions matching TRBD1. Germline V CDR1 and CDR2: LNHDA, SQIVND (reference sequence). The CDR3 runs 13 residues. V shed 8 bases and J 8 bases; nucleotides not matched to a gene: 9. The CDR3 region is CASGPGTGRGYTF. The CDR3, as DNA: TGTGCCAGTGGACCCGGGACAGGGCGAGGCTACACCTTC.

The chain uses TRBV19 and TRBJ1-6; 8 bases align to TRBD1. Germline V gene lookup returns CDR1 LNHDA and CDR2 SQIVND (reference sequence). The CDR3 consists of 15 residues. Germline trimming cut 6 bases from V and 6 bases from J; bases unmatched to any gene: 7. The CDR3 loop is CASSLRDRTNSPLHF. The CDR3 DNA is TGTGCCAGTAGCTTGAGGGACAGGACTAATTCACCCCTCCACTTT. The entire variable domain, with the rest obtained from reference TRBV19 and TRBJ1-6, is as follows: DGGITQSPKYLFRKEGQNVTLSCEQNLNHDAMYWYRQDPGQGLRLIYYSQIVNDFQKGDIAEGYSVSREKKESFPLTVTSAQKNPTAFYLCASSLRDRTNSPLHFGNGTRLTVT.

J is TRBJ1-2 and V is TRBV11-2; 9 bases agree with TRBD1. The CDR3 loop spans 16 amino acids. CDR1 is SGHAT, CDR2 FQNNGV, per germline. The J segment lost 5 bases and the V segment lost 5 bases, leaving 12 bases of the junction unmatched. In DNA form, the CDR3 reads TGTGCCAGCAGCCCGTCCGCGACAGGGGGTTATTATGGCTACACCTTC. Protein product: CASSPSATGGYYGYTF.

The DNA of the CDR3 is TGTGCCAGCAGTTTAGCTAGCGGGAGGTATAATGAGCAGTTCTTC. Protein product: CASSLASGRYNEQFF. The J gene is TRBJ2-1, the V gene TRBV6-5; TRBD2 agrees at 11 bases. The CDR3 covers 15 residues. Germline V gene lookup returns CDR1 MNHEY and CDR2 SVGAGI. Germline trimming cut 4 bases from V and 7 bases from J; bases unmatched to any gene: 6.

The genes are TRBV19 and TRBJ2-1; D perhaps matches TRBD2 (6 bases). The CDR3 has 12 amino acids. Trimming left V 10 bases short and J 8 bases short, with 15 bases between. Germline V gene data show CDR1 as LNHDA and CDR2 as SQIVND (reference sequence). CDR3 protein: CATGGVGDEQFF. For the CDR3, the DNA is TGTGCCACTGGAGGGGTAGGGGATGAGCAGTTCTTC. Full variable domain (outside the CDR3, taken from reference TRBV19 and TRBJ2-1): DGGITQSPKYLFRKEGQNVTLSCEQNLNHDAMYWYRQDPGQGLRLIYYSQIVNDFQKGDIAEGYSVSREKKESFPLTVTSAQKNPTAFYLCATGGVGDEQFFGPGTRLTVL.

The chain couples TRBV3-1 (or the pseudogene TRBV3-2) to TRBJ2-1; 8 nucleotides line up with TRBD2. V lost 0 bases, J lost 5 bases, and 6 bases stayed unmatched. The germline V gene has CDR1 LGHDT and CDR2 YNNKEL (reference sequence). This CDR3 is built from 16 residues. This CDR3 reads CASSQELAGGNNEQFF. CDR3 nucleotides: TGTGCCAGCAGCCAAGAATTGGCGGGGGGTAACAATGAGCAGTTCTTC.

This chain connects TRBV5-6 to TRBJ1-1; D gene ambiguous. The germline gives CDR1 SGHDT, CDR2 YYEEEE. Between the trimmed V and J ends, which lost 2 bases and 3 bases, there was a span of 14 bases. The CDR3 loop spans 15 amino acids. CDR3 loop: CASSFPDLPHTEAFF. The CDR3 bases are TGTGCCAGCAGCTTTCCGGACCTCCCCCACACTGAAGCTTTCTTT.

This chain links TRBV7-8 with TRBJ2-1; D call uncertain. CDR1 is SGHVS and CDR2 is FQNEAQ in the germline V gene. The CDR3 has 15 residues. Trimming shortened V by 1 base and J by 4 bases, and 11 bases separated the two germline ends. The CDR3 sequence is CASSLEDGRYNEQFF. CDR3 bases: TGTGCCAGCAGCTTAGAAGACGGCAGATACAATGAGCAGTTCTTC.

The chain carries TRBV23-1 and TRBJ1-1; D ambiguous. TRBV23-1 counts as an open reading frame of uncertain function. Trimming cost V 10 bases and J 3 bases, with 12 bases left between them. This CDR3 contains 12 residues. The CDR3 bases are TGCGCCACCAGAGGCGGCGACACTGAAGCTTTCTTT. It specifies CATRGGDTEAFF.

This chain joins TRBV6-6 and TRBJ1-2; D remains unclear. The CDR3 is 13 amino acids. Germline CDR1 reads MNHNY; CDR2 reads SVGAGI (reference sequence). Trimming removed 6 bases at V and 1 base at J, with 9 bases between. CDR3 DNA sequence: TGTGCCAGCAGCTACAGCGTTAACTATGGCTACACCTTC. Translated: CASSYSVNYGYTF.

The V and J genes are TRBV18 and TRBJ1-2; TRBD1 is a possible D gene (5 bases). V lost 5 bases to trimming and J lost 4 bases, with 11 bases between them. Germline CDR1 and CDR2: KGHSH and LQKENI. CDR3 length: 13 amino acids. CDR3 nucleotides: TGTGCCAGCTCATCTGACGGGACCTATGGCTACACCTTC. This codes for CASSSDGTYGYTF. The variable domain in full, with the rest retrieved from reference TRBV18 and TRBJ1-2, is NAGVMQNPRHLVRRRGQEARLRCSPMKGHSHVYWYRQLPEEGLKFMVYLQKENIIDESGMPKERFSAEFPKEGPSILRIQQVVRGDSAAYFCASSSDGTYGYTFGSGTRLTVV.

This chain uses TRBV27 with TRBJ2-7; 8 bases are shared with TRBD2. V was clipped by 0 bases and J by 6 bases; unmatched bases: 4. Germline CDR1 and CDR2: MNHEY and SMNVEV (reference sequence). This CDR3 is 14 amino acids long. The CDR3 DNA reads TGTGCCAGCAGTTTATCGATCGGGGGGGTCGAGCAGTACTTC. Residues: CASSLSIGGVEQYF.

The V call is TRBV18, the J call TRBJ2-7; 10 bases match TRBD2. This CDR3 has 15 residues. J was trimmed by 1 base and V by 3 bases; bases with no gene match: 3. Germline CDR1 KGHSH, CDR2 LQKENI. The CDR3 DNA sequence: TGTGCCAGCTCACCCGGACTAGCGGAGTCCTACGAGCAGTACTTC. As protein: CASSPGLAESYEQYF.

The chain employs TRBV29-1 and TRBJ2-1; 12 nucleotides align to TRBD2. The CDR3 extends over 18 amino acids. V shed 6 bases, J shed 6 bases, and the junction held 18 bases outside the gene matches. Germline loops: CDR1 SQVTM, CDR2 ANQGSEA. Written as DNA, the CDR3 is TGCAGCGTCGTAGGGGATGGACTAGCGGGGACCGGAGTCAATGAGCAGTTCTTC. It is translated as CSVVGDGLAGTGVNEQFF.

The chain has TRBV7-9 and TRBJ1-5; a weak D match, TRBD1 (5 bases). Trimming stripped 5 bases from V and 8 bases from J, with 13 bases between. Germline V gene lookup returns CDR1 SEHNR and CDR2 FQNEAQ (reference sequence). This CDR3 spans 13 amino acids. In nucleotides, the CDR3 is TGTGCCAGCAGCCAGACCCCGACAGAGCCCCAGCATTTT. Amino acids: CASSQTPTEPQHF.

The rearrangement links TRBV29-1 to TRBJ1-2; D unclear. The CDR3 is 11 amino acids. V lost 7 bases and J 6 bases, leaving 12 bases between the germline ends. Germline V gene sequence: CDR1 SQVTM, CDR2 ANQGSEA. The CDR3 is CSANIEHGYTF. The CDR3 coding sequence is TGCAGCGCGAACATTGAACATGGCTACACCTTC.

In its sample, this clone was seen once. This sequence joins TRBV6-5 and TRBJ2-4; the D is unclear. V lost 0 bases to trimming and J lost 1 base, with 7 bases between them. This CDR3 spans 15 amino acids. Germline CDR1 reads MNHEY; CDR2 reads SVGAGI. CDR3 loop: CASSYSRSAKNIQYF. DNA of the CDR3: TGTGCCAGCAGTTACTCGAGAAGTGCCAAAAACATTCAGTACTTC.

The chain employs TRBV9 and TRBJ2-7, with unresolved D. Germline V lookup: CDR1 SGDLS, CDR2 YYNGEE. The CDR3 contains 14 residues. V lost 0 bases and J lost 1, with 8 bases in between. The CDR3 sequence: CASSVGRRSYEQYF. For the CDR3, the DNA is TGTGCCAGCAGCGTAGGTCGACGGTCCTACGAGCAGTACTTC.

V is TRBV4-1 and J is TRBJ1-3; TRBD1 is a possible D gene (5 bases). The CDR3 loop spans 15 amino acids. V lost 1 base and J lost 0, with 7 bases in between. Looked up from germline, CDR1 is MGHRA and CDR2 is YSYEKL. In DNA form, the CDR3 reads TGCGCCAGCAGCCAAGTACAGGTCTCTGGAAACACCATATATTTT. Its translation: CASSQVQVSGNTIYF.

The gene calls are TRBV6-4 and TRBJ2-2; 7 positions match TRBD2. Germline V gene sequence: CDR1 MRHNA, CDR2 SNTAGT. V gave up 3 bases and J gave up 5 bases; unmatched junction bases: 6. This CDR3 comprises 15 residues. CDR3 sequence reads: CASSEFPGGTGELFF. The CDR3 DNA reads TGTGCCAGCAGTGAATTCCCGGGGGGTACCGGGGAGCTGTTTTTT.

The chain joins TRBV29-1 to TRBJ2-1, with TRBD2 matching over 11 bases. Per germline, CDR1 SQVTM and CDR2 ANQGSEA. This CDR3 has 16 residues. The V gene end was trimmed by 7 bases and the J gene end by 5 bases; junction bases not matched to a gene: 13. Written as DNA, the CDR3 is TGCAGCGCCAGTCGAACTAGCGGGAGCTGGGACAATGAGCAGTTCTTC. It is translated as CSASRTSGSWDNEQFF.

This rearrangement joins TRBV2 to TRBJ1-2; D is perhaps TRBD1 (5 bases). V was trimmed by 4 bases and J by 4 bases, leaving 13 bases between them. Germline V CDR1 and CDR2: SNHLY, FYNNEI. This CDR3 has 14 amino acids. CDR3 in amino acids: CASSVRDGTYGYTF. CDR3 DNA sequence: TGTGCCAGCAGTGTTCGGGACGGAACCTATGGCTACACCTTC.